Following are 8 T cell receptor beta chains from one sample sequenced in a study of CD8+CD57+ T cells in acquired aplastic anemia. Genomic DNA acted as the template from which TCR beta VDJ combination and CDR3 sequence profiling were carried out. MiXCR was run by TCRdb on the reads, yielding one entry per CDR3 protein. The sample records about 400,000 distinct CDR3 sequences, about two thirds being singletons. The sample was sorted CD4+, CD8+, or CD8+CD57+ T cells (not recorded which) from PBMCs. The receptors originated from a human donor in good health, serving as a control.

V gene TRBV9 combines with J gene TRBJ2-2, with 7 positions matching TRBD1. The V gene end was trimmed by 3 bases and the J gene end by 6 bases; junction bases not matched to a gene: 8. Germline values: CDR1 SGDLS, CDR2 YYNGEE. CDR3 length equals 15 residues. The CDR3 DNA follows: TGTGCCAGCAGCGACCACAGGGGTATGGCCGGGGAGCTGTTTTTT. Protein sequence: CASSDHRGMAGELFF.

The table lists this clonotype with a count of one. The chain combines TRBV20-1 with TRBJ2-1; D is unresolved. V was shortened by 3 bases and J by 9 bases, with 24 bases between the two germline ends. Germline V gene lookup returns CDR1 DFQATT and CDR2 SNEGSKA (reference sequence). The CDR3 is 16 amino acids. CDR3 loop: CSASSVAEVGNTEQFF. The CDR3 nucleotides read TGCAGTGCTAGTTCGGTGGCCGAGGTGGGGAACACTGAGCAGTTCTTC.

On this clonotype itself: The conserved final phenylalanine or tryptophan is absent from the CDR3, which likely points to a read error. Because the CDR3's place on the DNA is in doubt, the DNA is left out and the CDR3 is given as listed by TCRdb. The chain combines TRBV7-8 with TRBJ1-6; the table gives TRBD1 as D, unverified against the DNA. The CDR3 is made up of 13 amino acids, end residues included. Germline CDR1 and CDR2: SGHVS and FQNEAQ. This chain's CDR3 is CASSFRTGNTGEL.

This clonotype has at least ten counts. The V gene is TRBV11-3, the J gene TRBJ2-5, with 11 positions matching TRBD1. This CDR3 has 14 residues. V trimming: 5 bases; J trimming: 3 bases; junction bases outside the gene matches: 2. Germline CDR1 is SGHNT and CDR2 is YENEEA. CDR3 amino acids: CASSRDRGEETQYF. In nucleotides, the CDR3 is TGTGCCAGCAGCCGGGACAGGGGGGAAGAGACCCAGTACTTC.

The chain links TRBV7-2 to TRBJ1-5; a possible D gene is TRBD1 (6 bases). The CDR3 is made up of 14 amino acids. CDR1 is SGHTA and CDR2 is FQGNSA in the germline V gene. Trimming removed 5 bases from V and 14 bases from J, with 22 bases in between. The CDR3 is CASSAIGGGHYEHF. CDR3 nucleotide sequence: TGTGCCAGCAGCGCGATAGGGGGGGGGCACTACGAGCATTTT.

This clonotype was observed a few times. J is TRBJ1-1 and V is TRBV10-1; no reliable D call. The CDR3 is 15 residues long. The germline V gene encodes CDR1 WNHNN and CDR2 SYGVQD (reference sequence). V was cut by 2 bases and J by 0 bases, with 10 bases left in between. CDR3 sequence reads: CASSEQEHLNTEAFF. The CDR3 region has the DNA TGCGCCAGCAGTGAGCAGGAACACTTGAACACTGAAGCTTTCTTT.

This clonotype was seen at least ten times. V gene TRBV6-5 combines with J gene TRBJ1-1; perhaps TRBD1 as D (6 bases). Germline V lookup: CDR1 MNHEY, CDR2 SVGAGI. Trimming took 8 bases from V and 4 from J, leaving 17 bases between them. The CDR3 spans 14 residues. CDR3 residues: CASVDRGASTEAFF. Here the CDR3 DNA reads TGTGCCAGCGTCGATAGGGGGGCGAGCACTGAAGCTTTCTTT.

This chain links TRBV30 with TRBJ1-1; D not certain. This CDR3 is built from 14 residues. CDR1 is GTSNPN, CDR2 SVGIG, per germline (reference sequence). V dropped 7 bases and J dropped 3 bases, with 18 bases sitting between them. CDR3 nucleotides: TGTGCCTATACCCGAAAAAGCCAGTACACTGAAGCTTTCTTT. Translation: CAYTRKSQYTEAFF.